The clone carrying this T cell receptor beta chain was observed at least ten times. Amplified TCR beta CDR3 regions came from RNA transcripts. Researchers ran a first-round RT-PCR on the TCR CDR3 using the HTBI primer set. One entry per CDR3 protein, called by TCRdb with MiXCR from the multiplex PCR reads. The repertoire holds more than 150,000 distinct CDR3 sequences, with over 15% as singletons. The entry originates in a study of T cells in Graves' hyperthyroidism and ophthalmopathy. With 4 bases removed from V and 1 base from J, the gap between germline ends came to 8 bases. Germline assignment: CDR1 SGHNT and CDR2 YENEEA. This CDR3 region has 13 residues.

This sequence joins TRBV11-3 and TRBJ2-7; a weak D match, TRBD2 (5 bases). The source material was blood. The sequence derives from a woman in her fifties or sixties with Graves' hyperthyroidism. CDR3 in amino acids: CASSWRGSYEQYF. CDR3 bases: TGTGCCAGCAGCTGGAGAGGGTCCTACGAGCAGTACTTC.